The rows below give T cell receptor beta chains drawn from one sample of a study of type 1 regulatory T cells. One entry per CDR3 protein, called by TCRdb with MiXCR from the reads. The sample lists tens of thousands of distinct CDR3 sequences, about 50% occurring once. These receptors have no known antigen. Sequencing used cultured non-Tr1 T cells, either the whole culture or a sorted T cell fraction (not recorded which). Receptors originate from a human donor in good health. CDR3s include the opening cysteine and the closing phenylalanine or tryptophan. D genes are given only for firm matches. Clone size appears in some rows only: once, few, many, or a class for an expanded clone.

>TRBV24-1|TRBD2|TRBJ2-2|.
CATSDPRGGTGELFF
TGTGCCACCAGTGATCCACGGGGAGGGACCGGGGAGCTGTTTTTT
>TRBV4-1|.|TRBJ1-2|.
CASSQESLGRGDYGYTF
TGCGCCAGCAGCCAAGAGTCTTTGGGCAGGGGAGACTATGGCTACACCTTC
>TRBV24-1|TRBD1|TRBJ2-5|.
CATSDTSGGLETQYF
TGTGCCACCAGTGACACCTCAGGGGGTTTGGAGACCCAGTACTTC
>TRBV12-3/TRBV12-4|TRBD1|TRBJ2-3|.
CASSLVQGSTDTQYF
TGTGCCAGCAGTTTAGTACAGGGGTCCACAGATACGCAGTATTTT
>TRBV28|TRBD2|TRBJ2-3|few
CASSLRGGATDTQYF
TGTGCCAGCAGTTTACGGGGGGGGGCCACAGATACGCAGTATTTT
>TRBV29-1|TRBD1|TRBJ2-1|.
CSVLARGLDNEQFF
TGCAGCGTCTTGGCCAGGGGGCTCGACAATGAGCAGTTCTTC
>TRBV19|.|TRBJ1-1|.
CASSIRDKVTEAFF
TGTGCCAGTAGTATCCGGGACAAGGTGACTGAAGCTTTCTTT
>TRBV20-1|.|TRBJ1-4|few
CSVWAAANEKLFF
TGCAGTGTTTGGGCCGCGGCTAATGAAAAACTGTTTTTT
>TRBV11-3|TRBD2|TRBJ2-5|.
CASSPPGLAGQKTQYF
TGTGCCAGCAGCCCACCGGGACTAGCGGGGCAGAAGACCCAGTACTTC
>TRBV20-1|.|TRBJ1-3|.
CSARGGGRGNTIYF
TGCAGTGCTAGAGGCGGGGGACGGGGAAACACCATATATTTT
>TRBV3-1|.|TRBJ1-2|.
CASSQDNRGGGYGYTF
TGTGCCAGCAGCCAAGATAACCGGGGAGGGGGGTATGGCTACACCTTC
>TRBV5-1|.|TRBJ2-5|.
CASSLYFAQETQYF
TGCGCCAGCAGCTTATACTTCGCCCAAGAGACCCAGTACTTC
>TRBV12-3/TRBV12-4|.|TRBJ1-3|.
CASSPLGLTFKSSGNTIYF
TGTGCCAGCAGTCCCCTGGGGCTGACCTTCAAAAGCTCTGGAAACACCATATATTTT
>TRBV12-3/TRBV12-4|.|TRBJ2-1|.
CASKNSDSYNEQFF
TGTGCCAGCAAAAACAGCGATTCCTACAATGAGCAGTTCTTC
>TRBV18|.|TRBJ2-3|few
CASSPGVARGSQDTQYF
TGTGCCAGCTCACCAGGGGTGGCGCGGGGATCCCAAGATACGCAGTATTTT
>TRBV20-1|.|TRBJ2-7|many
CSASQGISSGYEQYF
TGCAGTGCTAGCCAGGGGATATCGTCTGGCTACGAGCAGTACTTC
>TRBV5-6|.|TRBJ2-7|few
CASSLASYEQYF
TGTGCCAGCAGCTTGGCCTCTTACGAGCAGTACTTC
>TRBV5-1|TRBD1|TRBJ2-7|.
CASSSGQGASGEQYF
TGCGCCAGCAGCTCCGGACAGGGCGCTTCGGGTGAGCAGTACTTC
>TRBV12-3/TRBV12-4|TRBD2|TRBJ2-5|.
CATVAGGGETQYF
TGTGCCACGGTAGCGGGGGGCGGAGAGACCCAGTACTTC
>TRBV7-8|.|TRBJ1-1|.
CASTQQGGAAAFF
TGTGCCAGCACCCAACAGGGAGGGGCAGCGGCTTTCTTT
>TRBV3-1|.|TRBJ2-5|.
CASSPPRGTQYF
TGTGCCAGCAGCCCCCCCCGGGGGACCCAGTACTTC
>TRBV10-3|TRBD1|TRBJ1-2|few
CAISEASGTANYGYTF
TGTGCCATCAGTGAGGCCAGCGGGACAGCTAACTATGGCTACACCTTC
>TRBV30|TRBD2|TRBJ2-3|.
CAWKTSGGTDTQYF
TGTGCCTGGAAGACTAGCGGGGGCACAGATACGCAGTATTTT
>TRBV6-2/TRBV6-3|TRBD2|TRBJ2-2|.
CASARGLAGNTGELFF
TGTGCCAGCGCAAGGGGACTAGCGGGGAACACCGGGGAGCTGTTTTTT
>TRBV20-1|TRBD2|TRBJ2-1|.
CSARTSGKYNEQFF
TGCAGTGCCCGGACTAGCGGGAAATACAATGAGCAGTTCTTC
>TRBV18|.|TRBJ2-3|few
CASSSVAGATDTQYF
TGTGCCAGCTCATCTGTTGCGGGGGCCACAGATACGCAGTATTTT
>TRBV5-1|.|TRBJ2-3|.
CASSSGKDFTDTQYF
TGCGCCAGCAGCTCGGGGAAAGACTTCACAGATACGCAGTATTTT
>TRBV7-9|TRBD2|TRBJ2-1|.
CASSLAFRAGAGSSYNEQFF
TGTGCCAGCAGCTTAGCTTTTCGAGCGGGGGCCGGTAGCTCCTACAATGAGCAGTTCTTC
>TRBV20-1|.|TRBJ2-7|.
CSATEFAGRSSYEQYF
TGCAGTGCTACAGAGTTTGCGGGCCGTAGCTCCTACGAGCAGTACTTC
>TRBV27|.|TRBJ1-5|.
CASRPGQLGQPQHF
TGTGCCAGCAGACCCGGACAGTTGGGGCAGCCCCAGCATTTT
>TRBV29-1|.|TRBJ2-1|few
CSVDGRGGHSYNEQFF
TGCAGCGTTGATGGTAGGGGGGGCCACTCCTACAATGAGCAGTTCTTC
>TRBV10-3|.|TRBJ2-2|many
CAIRGNRANTGELFF
TGTGCCATCAGGGGTAACAGGGCGAACACCGGGGAGCTGTTTTTT
>TRBV19|TRBD2|TRBJ2-1|.
CASSMRGASYNEQFF
TGTGCCAGTAGTATGCGGGGGGCTTCCTACAATGAGCAGTTCTTC
>TRBV6-5|.|TRBJ1-3|.
CASSTGLGNTIYF
TGTGCCAGCAGTACAGGGTTAGGAAACACCATATATTTT
>TRBV2|TRBD1|TRBJ2-1|many
CASSEGQGALGEQFF
TGTGCCAGCAGTGAAGGACAGGGGGCGCTGGGTGAGCAGTTCTTC
>TRBV29-1|.|TRBJ2-4|.
CSAWVSGQYIQYF
TGCAGCGCCTGGGTCAGCGGGCAGTATATTCAGTACTTC
>TRBV9|.|TRBJ2-7|.
CASSPTRNSYEQYF
TGTGCCAGCAGCCCCACCAGGAACTCCTACGAGCAGTACTTC
>TRBV9|TRBD1|TRBJ2-1|.
CASSVAQDRGRQFF
TGTGCCAGCAGCGTAGCACAGGACAGGGGACGTCAGTTCTTC
>TRBV10-3|TRBD1|TRBJ2-2|.
CATRAGQGGTGELFF
TGTGCCACACGAGCCGGACAGGGGGGCACCGGGGAGCTGTTTTTT
>TRBV28|.|TRBJ1-1|.
CASTGLYTEAFF
TGTGCCAGCACGGGACTGTACACTGAAGCTTTCTTT
>TRBV20-1|.|TRBJ1-4|.
CSAEDSEKLFF
TGCAGTGCAGAGGACAGTGAAAAACTGTTTTTT
>TRBV12-3/TRBV12-4|TRBD1|TRBJ2-2|.
CASTFFEGANAGELFF
TGTGCCAGCACCTTTTTTGAGGGGGCGAATGCCGGGGAGCTGTTTTTT
>TRBV20-1|.|TRBJ1-5|.
CSARPPGGANQPQHF
TGCAGTGCTAGACCCCCGGGGGGGGCCAATCAGCCCCAGCATTTT
>TRBV29-1|.|TRBJ1-2|few
CSVEDRGGGYTF
TGCAGCGTTGAAGATCGTGGAGGAGGCTACACCTTC
>TRBV20-1|TRBD1|TRBJ1-1|.
CSARDETRGLTEAFF
TGCAGTGCTAGAGACGAGACCAGGGGGCTCACTGAAGCTTTCTTT
>TRBV4-1|.|TRBJ1-1|.
CASSVGPPNTEAFF
TGCGCCAGCAGCGTGGGGCCACCAAACACTGAAGCTTTCTTT
>TRBV10-2|.|TRBJ2-7|.
CAAARGPSYEQYF
TGCGCCGCCGCCCGGGGGCCCTCCTACGAGCAGTACTTC
>TRBV7-8|TRBD1|TRBJ2-1|.
CASSFLPLRDRHNEQFF
TGTGCCAGCAGCTTCCTCCCTCTACGGGACAGACACAATGAGCAGTTCTTC